This T cell receptor (beta chain) emerged from a study of blood T cells in healthy people across ages. With 3 bases removed from V and 4 bases from J, the gap between germline ends came to 24 bases. Germline CDR1 WSHSY, CDR2 SAAADI. The CDR3 sequence is 18 residues long. This clonotype was detected only a few times. It was with a sample-barcoded 5' primer and a J-beta primer mix that a second PCR of roughly 7 to 12 cycles was run. TCRdb analysed the 5' RACE reads with MiXCR anew, one entry per CDR3 protein. The profile covers around 1.7 million distinct CDR3 sequences, with roughly 28% appearing a single time and approximately 7.7% taken by the ten largest. Peripheral blood was drawn, around 9.3 milliliters per donor.

The receptor was isolated from a woman aged 25 to 45 in good health. Sequencing used blood. The chain combines TRBV10-2 with TRBJ1-2; the D gene is possibly TRBD1 (5 bases). The CDR3 region has the DNA TGCGCCAGCAGTGACTCCCTTCAAACAATTGACAGAATCTATGGCTACACCTTC. Translation: CASSDSLQTIDRIYGYTF.